This T cell receptor beta chain emerged from a study of T cell repertoires in cytomegalovirus infection. Study information: It was recently identified HLA-C-restricted and well-studied HLA-B-restricted CMV epitopes that the study used. TCR beta signatures that were public indicated CMV infection and matching HLA type.

The CDR3 has 14 residues. The J segment lost 7 bases and the V segment lost 6 bases, leaving 9 bases of the junction unmatched. The germline V gene has CDR1 DFQATT and CDR2 SNEGSKA (reference sequence). Each CDR3 protein gets one entry after TCRdb re-called the reads with MiXCR. The data show some 920,000 distinct CDR3 sequences, approximately 31% seen once. On this clonotype itself: The antigen is unknown.

Study observations and caveats: HLA-C-restricted CMV clonotypes gave the most frequent clonotype in two of eight donors.

The TCR comes from a human donor in good health (CMV status not recorded). Some clones in this sample may be carry-over from other donors' samples. The starting material was cultured CD8+ T cells from PBMCs, obtained from culture after CMV antigen stimulation. This chain connects TRBV20-1 to TRBJ2-1; 10 bases are shared with TRBD1. CDR3 bases: TGCAGTGCCATGACCGGGACAGGGGTAAATGAGCAGTTCTTC. The encoded protein is CSAMTGTGVNEQFF.